The next 10 T cell receptor beta chains were all read from a single sample in a study of T cell responses to AZD1222 COVID-19 vaccine. The assay was immunoSEQ multiplex PCR, and TCRdb's table has in-frame clones only and misses some. Seen here are under 150,000 clones, roughly nine tenths observed once, and the top ten hold roughly 2.6%. Sequencing used peripheral blood, obtained on day 0 of AZD1222 vaccination. The receptors originated from an adult in good health.

The chain carries TRBV7-9 and TRBJ2-7, with TRBD2 matching over 11 bases. Germline V gives CDR1 SEHNR, CDR2 FQNEAQ (reference sequence). CDR3 size: 16 residues. Losses at the gene ends were 4 bases for V and 4 bases for J; bases not matched to a gene: 9. CDR3 nucleotide sequence: TGTGCCAGCAGCTCGACCTTAGCGGGAGGGATATACGAGCAGTACTTC. It is translated as CASSSTLAGGIYEQYF.

V is TRBV7-3 and J is TRBJ2-5, with a tentative D call TRBD2 (6 bases). The germline V gene has CDR1 SGHTA and CDR2 FQGTGA. CDR3 size: 13 residues. The germline V and J ends were trimmed by 5 bases and 4 bases, with 11 bases remaining between them. CDR3 region: CASSPGAGETQYF. The CDR3 DNA follows: TGTGCCAGCAGCCCGGGAGCTGGAGAGACCCAGTACTTC. The whole variable domain, remainder taken from reference TRBV7-3 and TRBJ2-5, is GAGVSQTPSNKVTEKGKYVELRCDPISGHTALYWYRQSLGQGPEFLIYFQGTGAADDSGLPNDRFFAVRPEGSVSTLKIQRTERGDSAVYLCASSPGAGETQYFGPGTRLLVL.

J is TRBJ1-1 and V is TRBV28; tentatively, D is TRBD1 (5 bases). The CDR3 runs to 13 residues. Trimming removed 5 bases at V and 6 bases at J, with 13 bases between. Germline V gene data show CDR1 as MDHEN and CDR2 as SYDVKM. The CDR3 loop reads CASSPHLGAEAFF. The DNA for the CDR3 is TGTGCCAGCAGTCCCCATTTGGGGGCTGAAGCTTTCTTT.

This clone showed up just once. The chain carries TRBV19 and TRBJ1-5; D is unresolved. V lost 2 bases to trimming and J lost 5 bases, with 4 bases between them. The CDR3 is 12 amino acids. Germline loops: CDR1 LNHDA, CDR2 SQIVND (reference sequence). Here the CDR3 reads CASSINYQPQHF. DNA for the CDR3: TGTGCCAGTAGTATAAATTATCAGCCCCAGCATTTT.

The chain has TRBV6-4 and TRBJ1-5; 8 bases align to TRBD1. This CDR3 comprises 16 residues. The V gene end was trimmed by 8 bases and the J gene end by 3 bases; junction bases not matched to a gene: 12. CDR1 is MRHNA, CDR2 SNTAGT, per germline. CDR3 residues: CASQNFRTGNNQPQHF. The CDR3 DNA is TGTGCCAGCCAAAACTTCAGGACAGGGAACAATCAGCCCCAGCATTTT.

This clone is a singleton in its sample. The genes are TRBV18 and TRBJ2-3, with a possible D match to TRBD1 (5 bases). CDR1 and CDR2 from the germline V gene are KGHSH and LQKENI. The CDR3 covers 15 residues. V dropped 6 bases and J dropped 1 base, with 14 bases sitting between them. CDR3 sequence reads: CASSLRTSGTDTQYF. CDR3 nucleotide sequence: TGTGCCAGCTCTCTCCGGACAAGCGGCACAGATACGCAGTATTTT.

The genes are TRBV28 and TRBJ1-2; 7 nucleotides agree with TRBD1. The V gene end was trimmed by 6 bases and the J gene end by 3 bases; junction bases not matched to a gene: 7. The CDR3 extends over 14 amino acids. Germline V lookup: CDR1 MDHEN, CDR2 SYDVKM. The CDR3 is CASSPGQNYYGYTF. CDR3 DNA: TGTGCCAGCAGCCCGGGACAGAATTACTATGGCTACACCTTC.

This clone was picked up a small number of times. The chain combines TRBV6-6 with TRBJ2-3; D perhaps matches TRBD2 (5 bases). CDR1 and CDR2 (germline): MNHNY, SVGAGI (reference sequence). The CDR3 consists of 14 residues. V lost 4 bases and J 3 bases, leaving 11 bases between the germline ends. CDR3 DNA: TGTGCCAGCAGTTCGGAGCGGTTGACAGATACGCAGTATTTT. It translates to CASSSERLTDTQYF.

The rearrangement joins TRBV6-5 to TRBJ2-2; maybe TRBD1 (6 bases). Germline V CDR1 and CDR2: MNHEY, SVGAGI. V was pared by 7 bases and J by 3 bases, with 12 bases between. CDR3 size: 14 residues. CDR3 nucleotide sequence: TGTGCCAGCACGCCGAAGGGGGACACCGGGGAGCTGTTTTTT. As protein: CASTPKGDTGELFF.

This clone was seen a handful of times. The chain uses TRBV5-4 and TRBJ2-1; perhaps D is TRBD1 or TRBD2 (7 bases each). V was pared by 0 bases and J by 8 bases, with 15 bases between. From germline, CDR1 is SGHNT and CDR2 YYREEE (reference sequence). CDR3 size: 15 residues. The CDR3: CASSLAGGQGDEQFF. The CDR3 nucleotides are TGTGCCAGCAGCTTGGCGGGAGGCCAGGGGGATGAGCAGTTCTTC. The variable domain in full, completed from reference TRBV5-4 and TRBJ2-1, reads ETGVTQSPTHLIKTRGQQVTLRCSSQSGHNTVSWYQQALGQGPQFIFQYYREEENGRGNFPPRFSGLQFPNYSSELNVNALELDDSALYLCASSLAGGQGDEQFFGPGTRLTVL.